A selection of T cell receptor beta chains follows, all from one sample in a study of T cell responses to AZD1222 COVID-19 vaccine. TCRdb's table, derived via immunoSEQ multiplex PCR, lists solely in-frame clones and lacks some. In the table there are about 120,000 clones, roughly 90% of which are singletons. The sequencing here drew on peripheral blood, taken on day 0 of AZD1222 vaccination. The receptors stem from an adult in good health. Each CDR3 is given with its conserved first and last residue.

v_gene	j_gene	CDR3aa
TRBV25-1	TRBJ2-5	CASRDRGETQYF
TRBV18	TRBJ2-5	CASHGHNQETQYF
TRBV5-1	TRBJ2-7	CASSLGGLPSYEQYF
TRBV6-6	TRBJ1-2	CASSPGFVVSYGYTF
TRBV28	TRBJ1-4	CASSPEREGERKLFF
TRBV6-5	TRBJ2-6	CASSYSARAPLNVLTF
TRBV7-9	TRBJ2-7	CASRAGDSYYEQYF
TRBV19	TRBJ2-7	CASSFSDRNLYEQYF
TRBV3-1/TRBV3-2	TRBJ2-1	CASSQEPLAGSGYNEQFF
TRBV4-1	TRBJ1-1	CASSQGDITEAFF
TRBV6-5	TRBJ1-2	CASSYKGGYTF
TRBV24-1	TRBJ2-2	CATSDTRATGELFF
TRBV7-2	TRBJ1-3	CASSQSEDRNTIYF
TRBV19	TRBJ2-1	CARSLFCLHNEQFF
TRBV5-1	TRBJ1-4	CASSLESEKLFF
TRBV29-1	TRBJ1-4	CSVVTDNEKLFF
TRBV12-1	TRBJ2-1	CASSSKLAGGINEQFF
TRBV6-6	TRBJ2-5	CASSLGTQYF
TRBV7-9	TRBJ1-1	CASSLAAGNTEAFF
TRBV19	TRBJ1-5	CASSPRQGAYNQPQHF
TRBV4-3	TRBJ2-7	CASSPDGGSAGNEQYF
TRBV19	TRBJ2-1	CASSAPGLELNEQFF
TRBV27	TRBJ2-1	CASRIRASGISYNEQFF
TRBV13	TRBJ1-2	CASSFALTGHYGYTF
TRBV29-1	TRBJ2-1	CSVEGREGYNEQFF
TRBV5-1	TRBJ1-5	CASRGGQGADQPQHF
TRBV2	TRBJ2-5	CASSDWTSKETQYF
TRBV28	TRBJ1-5	CASRRVRDRLNQPQHF
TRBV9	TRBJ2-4	CASSPGQGNIQYF
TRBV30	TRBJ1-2	CAWSGGQANYGYTF
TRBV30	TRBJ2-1	CAWSVVSAKTVQFF
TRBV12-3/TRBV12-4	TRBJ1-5	CASSFVGNQPQHF
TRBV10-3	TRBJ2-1	CAISSHQGPTDEQFF
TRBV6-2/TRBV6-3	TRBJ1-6	CASSQALGSPLHF
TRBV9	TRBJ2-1	CASSVGLGDNEQFF
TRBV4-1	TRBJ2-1	CASSQLATSGTSVLF
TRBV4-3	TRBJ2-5	CASSPEQTGTETQYF
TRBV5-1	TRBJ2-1	CASSQDDRPNEQFF